The rows below give T cell receptor beta chains drawn from one sample of a study of blood T cells in healthy people across ages. From the 5' RACE reads, TCRdb called clonotypes with MiXCR, one entry per CDR3 protein. The data show over 600,000 distinct CDR3 sequences, about 42% seen once. The sequencing input was blood. All receptors come from an elderly man in good health. The CDR3 runs from the conserved cysteine through the conserved F or W. The order of the fields is V gene, D gene, clone size, J gene, CDR3 DNA, CDR3 protein. D genes are given only for firm matches. Part of the rows lack a size; the others show once, few, many or a class for expanded clones.

TRBV20-1	NA	NA	TRBJ2-7	TGCAGTGCTAGATTACAGATCTCCTACGAGCAGTACTTC	CSARLQISYEQYF
TRBV7-2	TRBD2	few	TRBJ2-1	TGTGCCAGCAGCCCCCGACTAGCGGGAGTTTATGAGCAGTTCTTC	CASSPRLAGVYEQFF
TRBV11-2	NA	NA	TRBJ1-1	TGTGCCAGCACCACAGCCTGGGGGACACTTGAAGCTTTCTTT	CASTTAWGTLEAFF
TRBV20-1	NA	NA	TRBJ2-1	TGCAGTGCTGGAAAGACAGACTACAATGAGCAGTTCTTC	CSAGKTDYNEQFF
TRBV2	TRBD1	NA	TRBJ2-3	TGTGCCAGCAGTTCACAGGGGTATTCCCTTAGCACAGATACGCAGTATTTT	CASSSQGYSLSTDTQYF
TRBV4-1	NA	NA	TRBJ2-3	TGCGCCAGCAGCCAAGACGGAGCGAGTACGCAGTATTTT	CASSQDGASTQYF
TRBV9	TRBD2	NA	TRBJ2-3	TGTGCCAGCAGCGAGGGGACTAGCGGATACACAGATACGCAGTATTTT	CASSEGTSGYTDTQYF
TRBV6-4	NA	NA	TRBJ1-2	TGTGCCAGCAGTCCAACGTCAGAGCCCTATGGCTACACCTTC	CASSPTSEPYGYTF
TRBV7-9	TRBD1	NA	TRBJ1-4	TGTGCCAGCAGCTTTCGGTATGGGACAGGGGGCGCCCCCAATGAAAAACTGTTTTTT	CASSFRYGTGGAPNEKLFF
TRBV28	TRBD1	NA	TRBJ2-3	TGTGCCAGCAGTTTTTATCCCGGGACAGGGATCTCAGATACGCAGTATTTT	CASSFYPGTGISDTQYF
TRBV2	NA	few	TRBJ1-1	TGTGCCAGCAGTCTATCGGCTCTCGGGGACGCTTTCTTT	CASSLSALGDAFF
TRBV28	TRBD2	NA	TRBJ2-3	TGTGCCAGCAGTAGTCCGACTAGCGGGGGTGGCACAGATACGCAGTATTTT	CASSSPTSGGGTDTQYF
TRBV28	NA	NA	TRBJ2-7	TGTGCCAGCAGTACGAACCCGTCATCTTACGAGCAGTACTTC	CASSTNPSSYEQYF
TRBV7-2	TRBD2	few	TRBJ2-7	TGTGCCAGCAGCCGGACTAGCGCTAACGAGCAGTACTTC	CASSRTSANEQYF
TRBV29-1	TRBD1	NA	TRBJ2-1	TGCAGCCTCGGACAGGGCTACAATGAGCAGTTCTTC	CSLGQGYNEQFF
TRBV5-1	TRBD2	NA	TRBJ2-2	TGCGCCAGCAGCTTGGGACTAGCGGTTCAGGGGGAGCTGTTTTTT	CASSLGLAVQGELFF
TRBV27	NA	NA	TRBJ2-7	TGTGCCAGCAGTTTGGCGGGACAGCCTTTACTCGAGCAGTACTTC	CASSLAGQPLLEQYF
TRBV20-1	TRBD2	few	TRBJ2-5	TGCAGTGCTAGTCGGCTAGCGGGACACGAGACCCAGTACTTC	CSASRLAGHETQYF
TRBV5-1	NA	NA	TRBJ2-2	TGCGCCAGCAGCATAACCGGGACAACGAACACCGGGGAGCTGTTTTTT	CASSITGTTNTGELFF
TRBV5-1	NA	NA	TRBJ1-2	TGCGCCAGCAGCGATGCGTGGGCTAACTATGGCTACACCTTC	CASSDAWANYGYTF
TRBV6-2/TRBV6-3	NA	NA	TRBJ2-1	TGTGCCAGCAGGGGGGCAGAGCTCTATGAGCAGTTCTTC	CASRGAELYEQFF
TRBV7-2	NA	NA	TRBJ1-2	TGTGCCAGCAGCTTACGAGGGAAAATATCCTATGGCTACACCTTC	CASSLRGKISYGYTF
TRBV4-2	NA	NA	TRBJ1-2	TGTGCCAGCAGCCAAGATGATAAGGTGCACTATGGCTACACCTTC	CASSQDDKVHYGYTF
TRBV7-6	TRBD2	few	TRBJ2-1	TGTGCCAGCAGCTTATCTAGCGGGACTGAGCAGTTCTTC	CASSLSSGTEQFF
TRBV20-1	NA	NA	TRBJ2-5	TGCGGGGGACCAGCGGTTGATAAAGAGACCCAGTACTTC	CGGPAVDKETQYF
TRBV7-9	NA	few	TRBJ2-7	TGTGCCAGCAGCTTAGAAGTTGGGTGGATTAGTCCCTACAATGAGCAGTACTTC	CASSLEVGWISPYNEQYF
TRBV12-3/TRBV12-4	TRBD1	NA	TRBJ1-5	TGTGCCAGCAGTTTCTCTGGGACAGCGAATCAGCCCCAGCATTTT	CASSFSGTANQPQHF
TRBV10-3	TRBD2	NA	TRBJ2-7	TGTGCCATCAGTGAACCCGGGGCTAGCGGGGGATCCGAGCAGTACTTC	CAISEPGASGGSEQYF
TRBV7-3	NA	few	TRBJ2-3	TGTGCCAGCAGCTTAACTCCCTCTGGGGATACGCAGTATTTT	CASSLTPSGDTQYF
TRBV20-1	TRBD2	few	TRBJ2-1	TGCAGTGCTGGGGGACTAGCGGAATACAATGAGCAGTTCTTC	CSAGGLAEYNEQFF
TRBV12-3/TRBV12-4	TRBD2	NA	TRBJ2-3	TGTGCCAGCAGTCCCCTAGCGGGAGGAGTCGGGGCAGATACGCAGTATTTT	CASSPLAGGVGADTQYF
TRBV12-3/TRBV12-4	TRBD2	few	TRBJ2-1	TGTGCCAGCAGTTCCAGACTAGCGGGAGAGCTCTACAATGAGCAGTTCTTC	CASSSRLAGELYNEQFF
TRBV11-3	NA	NA	TRBJ2-1	TGTGCCGGCAGCTTCCGCGCGAGCTCCTACAATGAGCAGTTCTTC	CAGSFRASSYNEQFF
TRBV7-2	TRBD1	many	TRBJ2-5	TGTGCCAGCATCAGGGACAGGGTTCAAGAGACCCAGTACTTC	CASIRDRVQETQYF
TRBV2	NA	NA	TRBJ2-7	TGTGCCAGCGGGGCCCGGTCATCCTGCGAGCAGTACTTC	CASGARSSCEQYF
TRBV20-1	NA	NA	TRBJ2-1	TGCAGTGCTAGAGATTTAAGGGGTTTCCAAGAGACCCAGTTCTTC	CSARDLRGFQETQFF
TRBV3-1	NA	NA	TRBJ2-6	TGTGCCAGCAGCCAAGTTTTCTCTGGGGCCAACGTCCTGACTTTC	CASSQVFSGANVLTF
TRBV20-1	NA	NA	TRBJ1-2	TGCAGTGCTAGAGATTACCGGTCAGGAAACTATGGCTACACCTTC	CSARDYRSGNYGYTF
TRBV7-2	TRBD2	NA	TRBJ2-3	TGTGCCACCAAGAAGCGGGGGACCACAGATACGCAGTATTTT	CATKKRGTTDTQYF